This TCR beta chain stems from a study of blood T cell repertoires in COVID-19. Overall study context: COVID-19 samples from acute and convalescent phases originated in the United States, Italy and Spain. In each case, the material was cDNA or gDNA derived from T cells, B-cell-depleted T cells, or PBMCs.

V dropped 5 bases and J dropped 1; count of bases not matched to a gene: 11. The germline gives CDR1 LNHDA, CDR2 SQIVND (reference sequence). The CDR3 runs to 18 residues. Per the original methods: Using reference gene primer amplification, nucleated cell counts were estimated. Some clones are missing from TCRdb's copy, which holds only in-frame ones; the method was immunoSEQ multiplex PCR. Clone size and the V and J calls come from that table; the DNA yielded D and trimming. The sample shows 250,000 to 400,000 clones, 90% of them seen only once. Enrolment of Seattle patients took place during active infection, and they were followed longitudinally.

The chain uses TRBV19 and TRBJ1-1, with TRBD1 matching over 12 bases. Source material: peripheral blood. The origin of this receptor is a woman under 40 with COVID-19, enrolled during active disease. In nucleotides, the CDR3 is TGTGCCAGTAGTGGGGGACAGGGGGCCGGGCGTTGGAACACTGAAGCTTTCTTT. Amino acid sequence: CASSGGQGAGRWNTEAFF.